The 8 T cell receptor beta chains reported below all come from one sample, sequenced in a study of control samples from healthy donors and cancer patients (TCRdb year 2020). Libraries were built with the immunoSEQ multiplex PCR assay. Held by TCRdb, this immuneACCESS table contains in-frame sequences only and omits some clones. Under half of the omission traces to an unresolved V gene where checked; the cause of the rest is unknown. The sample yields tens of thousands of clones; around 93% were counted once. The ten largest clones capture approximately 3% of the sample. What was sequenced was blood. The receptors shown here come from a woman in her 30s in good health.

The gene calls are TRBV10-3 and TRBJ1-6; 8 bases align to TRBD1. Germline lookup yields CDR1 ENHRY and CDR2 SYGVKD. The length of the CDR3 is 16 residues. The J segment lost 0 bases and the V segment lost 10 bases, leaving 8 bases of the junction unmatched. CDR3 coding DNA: TGTGCCAGCGGACAGGGACCGAGCTCCTATAATTCACCCCTCCACTTT. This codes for CASGQGPSSYNSPLHF.

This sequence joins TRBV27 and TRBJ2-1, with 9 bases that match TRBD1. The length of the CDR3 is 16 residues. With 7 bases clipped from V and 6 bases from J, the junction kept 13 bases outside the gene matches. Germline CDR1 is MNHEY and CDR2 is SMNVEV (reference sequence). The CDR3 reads CASTGSRDRVVNEQFF. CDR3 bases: TGTGCCAGCACTGGAAGCCGGGACAGGGTTGTCAATGAGCAGTTCTTC.

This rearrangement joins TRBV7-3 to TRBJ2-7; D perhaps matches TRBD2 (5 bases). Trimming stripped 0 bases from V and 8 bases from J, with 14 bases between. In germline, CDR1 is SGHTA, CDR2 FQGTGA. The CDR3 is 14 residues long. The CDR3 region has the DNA TGTGCCAGCAGCTTAACATCGGGATCCGGGAAGCAGTACTTC. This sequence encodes CASSLTSGSGKQYF.

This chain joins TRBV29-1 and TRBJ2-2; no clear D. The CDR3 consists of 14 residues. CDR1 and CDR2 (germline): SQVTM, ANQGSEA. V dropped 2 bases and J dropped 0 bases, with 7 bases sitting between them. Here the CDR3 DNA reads TGCAGCGTTGAACTGGGGTCGAACACCGGGGAGCTGTTTTTT. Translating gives CSVELGSNTGELFF.

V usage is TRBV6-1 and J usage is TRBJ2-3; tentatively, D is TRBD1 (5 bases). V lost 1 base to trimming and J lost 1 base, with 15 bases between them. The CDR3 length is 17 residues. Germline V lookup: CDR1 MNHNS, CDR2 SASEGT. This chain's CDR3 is CASSEEGLTVGTDTQYF. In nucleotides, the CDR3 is TGTGCCAGCAGTGAAGAGGGTTTGACAGTTGGCACAGATACGCAGTATTTT.

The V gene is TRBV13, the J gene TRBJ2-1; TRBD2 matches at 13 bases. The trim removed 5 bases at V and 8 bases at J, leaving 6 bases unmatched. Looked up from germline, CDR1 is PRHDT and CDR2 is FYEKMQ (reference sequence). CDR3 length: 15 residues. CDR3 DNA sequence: TGTGCCAGCAGCCTCACTAGCGGGGGGGCTGATGAGCAGTTCTTC. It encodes CASSLTSGGADEQFF.

The DNA of the CDR3 is TGTGCCAGCAGCGTAGACGGGGGCGGAAACACTGAAGCTTTCTTT. Its protein is CASSVDGGGNTEAFF. The V gene is TRBV9, the J gene TRBJ1-1; TRBD1 is a possible D gene (6 bases). V was cut by 0 bases and J by 2 bases, with 11 bases left in between. This CDR3 spans 15 amino acids. Germline V gene data show CDR1 as SGDLS and CDR2 as YYNGEE.

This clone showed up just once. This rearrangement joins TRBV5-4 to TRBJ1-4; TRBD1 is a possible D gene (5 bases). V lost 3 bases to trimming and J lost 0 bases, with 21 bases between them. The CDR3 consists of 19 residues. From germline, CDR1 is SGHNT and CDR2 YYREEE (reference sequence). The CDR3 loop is CASSWGQGRLHATNEKLFF. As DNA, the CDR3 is TGTGCCAGCAGCTGGGGCCAGGGACGGCTACATGCAACTAATGAAAAACTGTTTTTT.